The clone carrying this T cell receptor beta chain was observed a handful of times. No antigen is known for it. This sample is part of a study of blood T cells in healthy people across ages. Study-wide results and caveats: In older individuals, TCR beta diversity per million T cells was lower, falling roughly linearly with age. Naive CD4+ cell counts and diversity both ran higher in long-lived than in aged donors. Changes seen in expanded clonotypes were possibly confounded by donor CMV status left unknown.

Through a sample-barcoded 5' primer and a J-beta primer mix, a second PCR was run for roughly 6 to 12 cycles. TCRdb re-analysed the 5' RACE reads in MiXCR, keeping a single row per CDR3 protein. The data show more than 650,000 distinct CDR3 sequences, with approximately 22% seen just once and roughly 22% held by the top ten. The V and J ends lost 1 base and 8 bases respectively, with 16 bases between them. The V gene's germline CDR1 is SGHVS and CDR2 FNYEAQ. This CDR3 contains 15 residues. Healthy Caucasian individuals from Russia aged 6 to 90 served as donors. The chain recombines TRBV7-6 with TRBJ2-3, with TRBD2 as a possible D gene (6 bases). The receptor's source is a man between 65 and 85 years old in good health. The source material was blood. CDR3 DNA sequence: TGTGCCAGCAGCTTAGTTCGGGGTGCCGGGGGTACGCAGTATTTT. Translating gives CASSLVRGAGGTQYF.